The rows below give T cell receptor beta chains drawn from one sample of a study of T cell responses to AZD1222 COVID-19 vaccine. Assay used: immunoSEQ multiplex PCR; TCRdb lists only in-frame clones, some missing. The sample yields 250,000 to 300,000 clones, roughly 93% seen once. The material was peripheral blood, obtained 28 days after the second AZD1222 dose. Receptor source: an adult who received the AZD1222 COVID-19 vaccine. The CDR3 runs from the conserved cysteine through the conserved F or W. The D gene is left open where the match is weak. Clone size is stated in some rows and not others, as once, few, many or a class when expanded.

CDR3 DNA	CDR3 protein	V gene	J gene	clone size	D gene
TGTGCCAGCATTGGGGGGCATGGCACCGGGGAGCTGTTTTTT	CASIGGHGTGELFF	TRBV28	TRBJ2-2	NA	NA
TGTGCCAGCAGTTACGCGGCGGGAGTCCCCTACAATGAGCAGTTCTTC	CASSYAAGVPYNEQFF	TRBV6-2/TRBV6-3	TRBJ2-1	NA	TRBD2
TGTGCCAGCAGCCAAGCGGGGAATCAGCCCCAGCATTTT	CASSQAGNQPQHF	TRBV3-1/TRBV3-2	TRBJ1-5	NA	NA
TGTGCCAGCAGCGTAGGCCAGGGGGCATTCAATACGCAGTATTTT	CASSVGQGAFNTQYF	TRBV9	TRBJ2-3	NA	TRBD1
TGTGCCAGCACCTCCGGCGGGGGTACTACAAATGAGCAGTTCTTC	CASTSGGGTTNEQFF	TRBV9	TRBJ2-1	NA	TRBD2
TGTGCCAGCACCTGGGGTAGCGGTAACACCGGGGAGCTGTTTTTT	CASTWGSGNTGELFF	TRBV28	TRBJ2-2	NA	NA
TGTGCCAGCAGCTTAACCGGGACAGGGATTACCTACGAGCAGTACTTC	CASSLTGTGITYEQYF	TRBV11-2	TRBJ2-7	NA	TRBD1
TGTGCCAGCAGCCGGCCTAATGAAAAACTGTTTTTT	CASSRPNEKLFF	TRBV7-8	TRBJ1-4	NA	NA
TGTGCCAGCAGCCCAAAGCGGGGGGCAAGGTACACTGAAGCTTTCTTT	CASSPKRGARYTEAFF	TRBV7-9	TRBJ1-1	NA	NA
TGTGCCAGCAATGAGGTGGGGGGTGGACGGACGAATTCACCCCTCCACTTT	CASNEVGGGRTNSPLHF	TRBV2	TRBJ1-6	NA	NA
TGTGCCACCAGTGATGAAGTTAGGGCTTCACCGAGGCGGGTCGAGCAGTACTTC	CATSDEVRASPRRVEQYF	TRBV24-1	TRBJ2-7	NA	NA
TGCGCCAGCAGCCACAGGCCCGGACAGGGGAGGGAAGATACGCAGTATTTT	CASSHRPGQGREDTQYF	TRBV4-1	TRBJ2-3	NA	TRBD1
TGCGCCAGCAGCTTGAGTCATTCTAATGAAAAACTGTTTTTT	CASSLSHSNEKLFF	TRBV5-1	TRBJ1-4	NA	NA
TGTGCCAGCAGCTTAAGTTGGGGGACCTACAATGAGCAGTTCTTC	CASSLSWGTYNEQFF	TRBV7-2	TRBJ2-1	NA	NA
TGTGCCACCAGTGATTCCTTGACAGCTTCCAATCAGCCCCAGCATTTT	CATSDSLTASNQPQHF	TRBV24-1	TRBJ1-5	NA	NA
TGCAGTGCTAGTCTCGACGGGAGGACAGATACGCAGTATTTT	CSASLDGRTDTQYF	TRBV20-1	TRBJ2-3	NA	TRBD2
TGCGCCAGCAGCCCTACTCTAGGGAACACTGAAGCTTTCTTT	CASSPTLGNTEAFF	TRBV5-1	TRBJ1-1	NA	NA
TGTGCCAGCAGAAGTAGCGGGAGTCGGTATGAGCAGTTCTTC	CASRSSGSRYEQFF	TRBV28	TRBJ2-1	NA	TRBD2
TGTGCCAGCAGCGTAGCAGTAGGGGGGGGCACAGATACGCAGTATTTT	CASSVAVGGGTDTQYF	TRBV9	TRBJ2-3	NA	NA
TGTGCCAGCAGCCCAGGGGGGGTATCTTCCCACGAGCAGTACTTC	CASSPGGVSSHEQYF	TRBV7-3	TRBJ2-7	NA	NA
TGTGCCACCAGTGATTCAGGGACCGGGACAGGGACAACCGGGGAGCTGTTTTTT	CATSDSGTGTGTTGELFF	TRBV24-1	TRBJ2-2	NA	TRBD1
TGCGCCAGCATCTTGGGGGAAGGTAGCGGCTACGAGCAGTACTTC	CASILGEGSGYEQYF	TRBV5-1	TRBJ2-7	NA	NA
TGTGCCAGCAGACCAGGACAGCTGACTGGAAACACCATATATTTT	CASRPGQLTGNTIYF	TRBV28	TRBJ1-3	NA	NA
TGCGCCAGCAGTGAAAAGGACTTGAACACTGAAGCTTTCTTT	CASSEKDLNTEAFF	TRBV10-2	TRBJ1-1	NA	NA
TGTGCCAGTAGTAAGGGACTAGCGGAATTCGCGAACACCGGGGAGCTGTTTTTT	CASSKGLAEFANTGELFF	TRBV19	TRBJ2-2	NA	TRBD2
TGTGCCAGCTCCCAACCCGGCCGATCATCTGGGGCCAACGTCCTGACTTTC	CASSQPGRSSGANVLTF	TRBV18	TRBJ2-6	few	NA
TGTGCCAGCAGCTTGGTAGGGACAGGGAGAGGCTACACCTTC	CASSLVGTGRGYTF	TRBV5-4	TRBJ1-2	NA	TRBD1
TGTGCCAGCAGCGTATTAGCGGGGTCTACCTACAATGAGCAGTTCTTC	CASSVLAGSTYNEQFF	TRBV9	TRBJ2-1	NA	TRBD2
TGTGCCAGCAGTCATGACAGGGGATCCACTGAAGCTTTCTTT	CASSHDRGSTEAFF	TRBV4-2	TRBJ1-1	NA	TRBD1
TGCGCCAGCACCGTTAGCGGTAGCTCCTACGAGCAGTACTTC	CASTVSGSSYEQYF	TRBV5-1	TRBJ2-7	NA	NA
TGTGCCAGCAGCAGGGTGTCTACCGGGGAGCTGTTTTTT	CASSRVSTGELFF	TRBV11-3	TRBJ2-2	NA	NA
TGTGCCAGCAGCTTAAAGCCTAGGCTTTTCGAGACCCAGTACTTC	CASSLKPRLFETQYF	TRBV7-9	TRBJ2-5	once	NA
TGTGCCAGCAGCAAAGTGGGAGGGTTGAGAGTTTCTGGAAACACCATATATTTT	CASSKVGGLRVSGNTIYF	TRBV21-1	TRBJ1-3	NA	NA
TGTGCCAGCAGAAGGACCTCGGTGGGCGAGCAGTACTTC	CASRRTSVGEQYF	TRBV6-5	TRBJ2-7	NA	NA
TGTGCCAGCAGCCGGGACAGGGGCCCCTACGAGCAGTACTTC	CASSRDRGPYEQYF	TRBV5-4	TRBJ2-7	NA	TRBD1
TGTGCCAGCAGTTCCAGGCGGGGGAGCGGGGGATCCGGGACAGATACGCAGTATTTT	CASSSRRGSGGSGTDTQYF	TRBV6-2/TRBV6-3	TRBJ2-3	NA	TRBD2
TGTGCCTGGAAACGGGGCTTGGACAACTACGAGCAGTACTTC	CAWKRGLDNYEQYF	TRBV30	TRBJ2-7	NA	NA
TGCAGCGTTGGACAGGGGCTGGGCTCCTACGAGCAGTACTTC	CSVGQGLGSYEQYF	TRBV29-1	TRBJ2-7	NA	TRBD1
TGTGCCAGCAGTGTTTACGCGCGGGAGTCTGCCGAGCAGTACTTC	CASSVYARESAEQYF	TRBV2	TRBJ2-7	NA	TRBD2
TGTGCCAGCAGCGTAGTTCAGGGAGAGGAGCAGTTCTTC	CASSVVQGEEQFF	TRBV9	TRBJ2-1	NA	NA